The clone carrying this TCR beta chain appeared a single time. The data are from a study of blood T cell repertoires in COVID-19. Here immunoSEQ multiplex PCR was the method, and the copy in TCRdb shows in-frame clones only, minus some. This table has 150,000 to 190,000 clones, 80% to 90% appearing once. Enrollees, about 18 to 95 years old, lived in 25 or so US areas. The germline CDR1 and CDR2 sequences are MNHGY and SVAAGI. V was cut by 4 bases and J by 0 bases, with 9 bases left in between. The CDR3 covers 14 residues. The clonotype originates from a man aged 50-59 years who had recovered from COVID-19. The chain uses TRBV6-9 and TRBJ1-1; D not resolved. The sequenced material came from PBMCs or T cells enriched from blood (not recorded which). In DNA form, the CDR3 reads TGTGCCAGCAGTTGGGCCGTGTTGAACACTGAAGCTTTCTTT. It encodes CASSWAVLNTEAFF.